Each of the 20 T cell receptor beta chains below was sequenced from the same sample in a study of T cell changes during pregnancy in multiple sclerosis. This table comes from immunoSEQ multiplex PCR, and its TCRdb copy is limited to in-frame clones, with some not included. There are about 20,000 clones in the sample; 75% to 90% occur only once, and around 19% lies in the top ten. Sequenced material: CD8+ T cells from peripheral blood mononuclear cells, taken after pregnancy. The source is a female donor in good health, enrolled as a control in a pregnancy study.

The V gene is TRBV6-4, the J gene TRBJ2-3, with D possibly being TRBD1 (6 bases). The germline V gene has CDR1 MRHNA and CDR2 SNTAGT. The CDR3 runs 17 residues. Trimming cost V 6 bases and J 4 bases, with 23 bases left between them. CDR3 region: CASSPYPPGQGADTQYF. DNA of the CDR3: TGTGCCAGCAGCCCTTACCCTCCGGGACAAGGCGCAGATACGCAGTATTTT.

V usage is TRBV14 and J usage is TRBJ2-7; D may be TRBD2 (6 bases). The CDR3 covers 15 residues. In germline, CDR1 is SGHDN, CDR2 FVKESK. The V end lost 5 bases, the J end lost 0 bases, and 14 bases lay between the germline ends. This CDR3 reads CASSSLGGGSYEQYF. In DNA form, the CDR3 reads TGTGCCAGCAGCTCACTGGGGGGAGGCTCCTACGAGCAGTACTTC.

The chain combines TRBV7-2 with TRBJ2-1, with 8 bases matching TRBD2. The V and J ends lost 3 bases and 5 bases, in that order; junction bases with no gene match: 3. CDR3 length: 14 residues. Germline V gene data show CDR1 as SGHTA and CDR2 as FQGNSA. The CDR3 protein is CASSFAGGNNEQFF. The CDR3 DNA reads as TGTGCCAGCAGCTTTGCGGGGGGCAACAATGAGCAGTTCTTC.

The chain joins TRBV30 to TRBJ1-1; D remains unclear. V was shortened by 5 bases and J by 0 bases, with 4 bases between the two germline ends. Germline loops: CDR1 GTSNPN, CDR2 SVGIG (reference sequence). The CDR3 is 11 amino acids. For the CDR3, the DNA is TGTGCCTGGCAAATGAACACTGAAGCTTTCTTT. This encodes CAWQMNTEAFF.

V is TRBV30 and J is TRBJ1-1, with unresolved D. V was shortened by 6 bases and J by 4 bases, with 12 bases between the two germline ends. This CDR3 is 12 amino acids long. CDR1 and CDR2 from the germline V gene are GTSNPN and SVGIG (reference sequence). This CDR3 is CACPGSSTEAFF. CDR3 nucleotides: TGTGCCTGCCCGGGTTCGAGCACTGAAGCTTTCTTT.

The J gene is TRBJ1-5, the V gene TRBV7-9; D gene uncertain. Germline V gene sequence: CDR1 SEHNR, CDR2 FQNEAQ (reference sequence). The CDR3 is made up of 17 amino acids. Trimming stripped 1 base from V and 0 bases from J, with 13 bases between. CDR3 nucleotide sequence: TGTGCCAGCAGCTTAGGAGACGCGACTTATAGCAATCAGCCCCAGCATTTT. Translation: CASSLGDATYSNQPQHF.

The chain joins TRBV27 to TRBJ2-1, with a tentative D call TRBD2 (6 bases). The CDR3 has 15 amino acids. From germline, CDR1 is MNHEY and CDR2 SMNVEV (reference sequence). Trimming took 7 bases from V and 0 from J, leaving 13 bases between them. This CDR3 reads CASTHRGSSYNEQFF. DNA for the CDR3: TGTGCCAGCACGCATCGGGGGAGCTCCTACAATGAGCAGTTCTTC.

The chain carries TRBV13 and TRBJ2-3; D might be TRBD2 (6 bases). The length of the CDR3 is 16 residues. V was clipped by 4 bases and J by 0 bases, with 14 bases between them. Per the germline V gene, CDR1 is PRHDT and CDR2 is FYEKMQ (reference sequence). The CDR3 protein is CASSWAGSGSTDTQYF. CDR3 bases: TGTGCCAGCAGCTGGGCGGGGTCGGGGAGCACAGATACGCAGTATTTT.

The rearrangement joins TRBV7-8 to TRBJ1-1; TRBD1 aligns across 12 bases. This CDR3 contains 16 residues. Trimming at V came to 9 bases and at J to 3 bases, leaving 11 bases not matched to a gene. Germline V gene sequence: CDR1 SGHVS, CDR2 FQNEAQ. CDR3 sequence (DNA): TGTGCCAGTTGGCGGGACAGGGGGCGCCGGGACACTGAAGCTTTCTTT. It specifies CASWRDRGRRDTEAFF.

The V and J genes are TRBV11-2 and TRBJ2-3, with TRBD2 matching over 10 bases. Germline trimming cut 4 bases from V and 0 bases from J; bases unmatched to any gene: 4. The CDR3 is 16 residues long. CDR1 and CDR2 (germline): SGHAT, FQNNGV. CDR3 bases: TGTGCCAGCAGCTCCCTAGCGGGGGTTAGCACAGATACGCAGTATTTT. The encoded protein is CASSSLAGVSTDTQYF.

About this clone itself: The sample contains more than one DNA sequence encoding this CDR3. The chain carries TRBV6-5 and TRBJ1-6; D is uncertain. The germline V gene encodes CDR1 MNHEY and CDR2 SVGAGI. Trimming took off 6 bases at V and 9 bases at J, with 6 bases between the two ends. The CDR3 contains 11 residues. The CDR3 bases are TGTGCCAGCAGCTCGGGTTCACCCCTCCACTTT. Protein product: CASSSGSPLHF.

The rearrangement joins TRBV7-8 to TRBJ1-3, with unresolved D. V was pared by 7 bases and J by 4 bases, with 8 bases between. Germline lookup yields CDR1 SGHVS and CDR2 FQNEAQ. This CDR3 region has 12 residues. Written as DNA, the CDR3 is TGTGCCAGCACCGGACTGGGAAACACCATATATTTT. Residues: CASTGLGNTIYF.

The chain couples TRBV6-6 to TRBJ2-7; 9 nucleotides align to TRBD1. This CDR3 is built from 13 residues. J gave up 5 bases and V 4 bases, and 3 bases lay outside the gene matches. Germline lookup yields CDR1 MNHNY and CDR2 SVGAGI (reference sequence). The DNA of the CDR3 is TGTGCCAGCAGTTTACAGGGGGCTGACGAGCAGTACTTC. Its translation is CASSLQGADEQYF.

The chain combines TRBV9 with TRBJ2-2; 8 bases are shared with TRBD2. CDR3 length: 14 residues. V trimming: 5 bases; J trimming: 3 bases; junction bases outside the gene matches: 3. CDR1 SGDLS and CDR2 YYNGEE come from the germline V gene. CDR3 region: CASRSGGDTGELFF. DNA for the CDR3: TGTGCCAGCAGGTCGGGAGGGGACACCGGGGAGCTGTTTTTT.

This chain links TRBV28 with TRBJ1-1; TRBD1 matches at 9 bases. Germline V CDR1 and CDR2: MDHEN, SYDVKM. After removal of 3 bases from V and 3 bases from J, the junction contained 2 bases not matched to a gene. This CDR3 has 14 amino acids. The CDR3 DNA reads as TGTGCCAGCAGTTTGACAGGGGGGTACACTGAAGCTTTCTTT. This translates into CASSLTGGYTEAFF.

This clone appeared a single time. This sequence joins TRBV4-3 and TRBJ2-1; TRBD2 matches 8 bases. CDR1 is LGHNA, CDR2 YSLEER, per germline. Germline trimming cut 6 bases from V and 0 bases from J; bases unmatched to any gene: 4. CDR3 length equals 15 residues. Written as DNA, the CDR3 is TGCGCCAGCAGGGAGCGGGGGAACTCCTACAATGAGCAGTTCTTC. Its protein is CASRERGNSYNEQFF.

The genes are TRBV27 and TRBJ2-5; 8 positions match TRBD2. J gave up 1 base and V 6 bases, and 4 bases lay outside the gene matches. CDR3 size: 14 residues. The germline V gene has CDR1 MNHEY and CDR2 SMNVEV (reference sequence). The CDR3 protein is CASSQTSGQETQYF. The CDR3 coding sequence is TGTGCCAGCAGCCAAACTAGCGGCCAAGAGACCCAGTACTTC.

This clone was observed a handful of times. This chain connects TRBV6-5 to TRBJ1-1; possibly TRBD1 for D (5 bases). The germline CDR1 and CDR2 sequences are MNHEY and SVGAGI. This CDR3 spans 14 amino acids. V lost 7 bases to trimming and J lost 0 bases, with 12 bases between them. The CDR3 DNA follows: TGTGCCAGCACTTGGACACCTATGAACACTGAAGCTTTCTTT. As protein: CASTWTPMNTEAFF.

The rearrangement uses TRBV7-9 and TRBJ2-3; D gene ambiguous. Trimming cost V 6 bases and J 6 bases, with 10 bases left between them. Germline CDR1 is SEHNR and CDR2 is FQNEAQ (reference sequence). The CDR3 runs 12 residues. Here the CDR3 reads CASSLTDDTQYF. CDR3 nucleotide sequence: TGTGCCAGCAGTCTAACAGACGATACGCAGTATTTT.

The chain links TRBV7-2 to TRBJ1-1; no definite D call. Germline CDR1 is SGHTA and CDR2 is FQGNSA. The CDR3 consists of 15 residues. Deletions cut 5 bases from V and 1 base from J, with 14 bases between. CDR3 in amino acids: CASSPEAGPNTEAFF. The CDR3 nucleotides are TGTGCCAGCAGCCCAGAGGCGGGCCCGAACACTGAAGCTTTCTTT.